A selection of T cell receptor beta chains follows, all from one sample in a study of blood T cell repertoires in COVID-19. Clones were sequenced by immunoSEQ multiplex PCR, and TCRdb holds only the in-frame ones, with some missing. The table lists roughly 150,000 clones, roughly 85% of them singletons. Material: peripheral blood. Receptors were obtained from a man aged 50-60 years with acute or convalescent COVID-19. Each CDR3 is given with its conserved first and last residue. The D gene is left open where the match is weak. Not all rows give a size; the values are once, few, many and, for expanded clones, a class.

TRBJ2-2 NA TRBV11-2 NA TGTGCCAGCAGCTCCATACAGGGATGGGACGGGGAGCTGTTTTTT CASSSIQGWDGELFF
TRBJ2-1 TRBD2 TRBV7-3 NA TGTGCCAGCAGCCCAGCGGGAGCGACCGCGGGTTCTGGTGAGCAGTTCTTC CASSPAGATAGSGEQFF
TRBJ1-1 TRBD1 TRBV2 few TGTGCCAGCGCCCGGGACAGCATGAACACTGAAGCTTTCTTT CASARDSMNTEAFF
TRBJ2-3 NA TRBV6-6 once TGTGCCAGCGGGGGGACAGAACTCACAGATACGCAGTATTTT CASGGTELTDTQYF
TRBJ2-5 TRBD2 TRBV6-2/TRBV6-3 NA TGTGCCAGCAGCCCAAGACTAGCGGGGGGGAAAAAAGAGACCCAGTACTTC CASSPRLAGGKKETQYF
TRBJ1-6 TRBD1 TRBV2 NA TGTGCCAGCAGTTTCGGACAGGAGAATTCACCCCTCCACTTT CASSFGQENSPLHF
TRBJ1-3 TRBD1 TRBV3-1/TRBV3-2 NA TGTGCCAGCAGCCAAACCCAGGGGGGCCGTGGAAACACCATATATTTT CASSQTQGGRGNTIYF
TRBJ1-2 TRBD1 TRBV6-1 NA TGTGCCAGCAGTGAAGACCAGGGGGCTTACTATGGCTACACCTTC CASSEDQGAYYGYTF
TRBJ1-6 TRBD1 TRBV10-3 NA TGTGCCATCAGTGAGGGGGGGACAGCCAATTCACCCCTCCACTTT CAISEGGTANSPLHF
TRBJ2-3 TRBD1 TRBV29-1 NA TGCAGCGGAGGGGGCGGTTCAGATACGCAGTATTTT CSGGGGSDTQYF
TRBJ1-6 TRBD1 TRBV11-2 NA TGTGCCAGCAGCGCACGAGACAGGGGCTATAATTCACCCCTCCACTTT CASSARDRGYNSPLHF
TRBJ1-6 TRBD1 TRBV11-2 few TGTGCCAGCAGCCCTCAAATACAGGGGAGCTCCTATAATTCACCCCTCCACTTT CASSPQIQGSSYNSPLHF
TRBJ2-3 NA TRBV7-3 once TGTGCCAGCAGCCCTCGACAGGACCCAGATACGCAGTATTTT CASSPRQDPDTQYF
TRBJ1-5 NA TRBV4-2 NA TGTGCCAGCAGCCAAGTGGTCAGTAATAGCAATCAGCCCCAGCATTTT CASSQVVSNSNQPQHF
TRBJ1-4 NA TRBV19 NA TGTGCCAGTAGTATAGTTCGGGGGTTTGCAACTAATGAAAAACTGTTTTTT CASSIVRGFATNEKLFF
TRBJ1-2 NA TRBV7-8 NA TGTGCCAGCAGCTCACTGCTTAATTCTGGCTACACCTTC CASSSLLNSGYTF
TRBJ2-1 TRBD1 TRBV5-1 NA TGCGCCAGCAGCCCGTCCGGGACAGGGGCCGACAATGAGCAGTTCTTC CASSPSGTGADNEQFF
TRBJ1-1 NA TRBV5-1 once TGCGCCAGCAGCTTGACAGGGTTGAACACTGAAGCTTTCTTT CASSLTGLNTEAFF
TRBJ1-1 NA TRBV7-2 NA TGTGCCAGCAGCTTATTGGCAGGGGCTTACACTGAAGCTTTCTTT CASSLLAGAYTEAFF
TRBJ2-3 TRBD2 TRBV25-1 NA TGTGCCAGCAGTGACCTAGCGGGGGGGACAGATACGCAGTATTTT CASSDLAGGTDTQYF
TRBJ1-3 NA TRBV6-5 NA TGTGCCAGCAGTTACCTACAGGGTTCTGGAAACACCATATATTTT CASSYLQGSGNTIYF
TRBJ2-3 TRBD2 TRBV4-2 NA TGTGCCAGCAGCCCTGGACTAGCGGGACAAAAAGGGAATACGCAGTATTTT CASSPGLAGQKGNTQYF
TRBJ1-2 NA TRBV5-5 NA TGTGCCAGCAGCTTGGAATTCTCCTATGGCTACACCTTC CASSLEFSYGYTF
TRBJ1-1 NA TRBV10-2 NA TGCGCCAGCGTAGCGAACACTGAAGCTTTCTTT CASVANTEAFF
TRBJ2-7 NA TRBV10-3 once TGTGCCATCAGTGACTACGGGGTTTCCTACGAGCAGTACTTC CAISDYGVSYEQYF
TRBJ2-7 TRBD1 TRBV2 NA TGTGCCAGCTTAGGGGACAGGGGCACCTACGAGCAGTACTTC CASLGDRGTYEQYF
TRBJ2-5 TRBD2 TRBV18 NA TGTGCCAGCTCGCAAACTAGCGGGCGAATCCAAGAGACCCAGTACTTC CASSQTSGRIQETQYF
TRBJ2-2 NA TRBV5-1 NA TGCGCCAGCAGCTTGATCAGGGCCGACACCGGGGAGCTGTTTTTT CASSLIRADTGELFF
TRBJ2-5 TRBD2 TRBV29-1 NA TGCAGCGTTGGGCCTAGCGGGGGTGGGGAGACCCAGTACTTC CSVGPSGGGETQYF
TRBJ2-7 NA TRBV7-8 NA TGTGCCAGCAGCCTTTTCGGACAAGGCACCTACGAGCAGTACTTC CASSLFGQGTYEQYF
TRBJ2-7 TRBD1 TRBV5-1 NA TGCGCCAGCAGCAACGGACAGGGGGCACACGAGCAGTACTTC CASSNGQGAHEQYF
TRBJ1-5 NA TRBV5-8 few TGTGCCAGCAGCTTGGTCGGTTCGGAGCAGCCCCAGCATTTT CASSLVGSEQPQHF
TRBJ1-1 NA TRBV20-1 NA TGCAGTGCCTTCGTCAGGGAAGCTTTCTTT CSAFVREAFF
TRBJ2-2 TRBD2 TRBV5-1 NA TGCGCCAGCAGCTTGGCGCGGGGGGCAGGGCAGACCGGGGAGCTGTTTTTT CASSLARGAGQTGELFF
TRBJ1-4 NA TRBV7-2 NA TGTGCCAGCAGCTTAGGGCAGGTTAATGAAAAACTGTTTTTT CASSLGQVNEKLFF
TRBJ2-3 TRBD2 TRBV15 NA TGTGCCACCAGCAGAGACACTAGCGGGAGCTCAGATACGCAGTATTTT CATSRDTSGSSDTQYF
TRBJ2-2 TRBD1 TRBV30 few TGTGCCTGGAGGGGTAGACAGGGCTTGGGGAACACCGGGGAGCTGTTTTTT CAWRGRQGLGNTGELFF
TRBJ1-2 NA TRBV5-6 NA TGTGCCAGCAGCTCCCCAGGGCTCTATGGCTACACCTTC CASSSPGLYGYTF
TRBJ2-3 NA TRBV19 NA TGTGCCAGTAGTAACCTGAGGGGCACAGATACGCAGTATTTT CASSNLRGTDTQYF
TRBJ1-1 TRBD1 TRBV7-9 NA TGTGCCAGCAGTTTTCCGGGACAGAGAAAGGGCACTGAAGCTTTCTTT CASSFPGQRKGTEAFF
TRBJ2-1 TRBD2 TRBV24-1 NA TGTGCCACCGGCGGGAGATTGTGGAATGAGCAGTTCTTC CATGGRLWNEQFF
TRBJ2-5 NA TRBV5-8 NA TGTGCCAGCAGCTTGGAGTTGTTCGGCAGGGGCCAACAAGAGACCCAGTACTTC CASSLELFGRGQQETQYF
TRBJ2-1 NA TRBV6-5 NA TGTGCCAGCAGTTACGGGCGGGGGCTCCCCTACAATGAGCAGTTCTTC CASSYGRGLPYNEQFF
TRBJ2-1 TRBD1 TRBV5-1 NA TGCGCCAGCAGCTCCGGACAGGCGACTCAGTTCTTC CASSSGQATQFF
TRBJ2-7 NA TRBV3-1/TRBV3-2 NA TGTGCCAGCAGCTTTCGTTCAGCCTACGAGCAGTACTTC CASSFRSAYEQYF
TRBJ2-7 NA TRBV7-8 few TGTGCCAGCAGACCCTCAACAATCTCCTACGAGCAGTACTTC CASRPSTISYEQYF
TRBJ2-7 NA TRBV28 NA TGTGCCAGCAGCTCCTCCCGAGGATATTCCTACGAGCAGTACTTC CASSSSRGYSYEQYF
TRBJ1-2 NA TRBV6-6 NA TGTGCCACCCGAGGGGGATTCGACTATGGCTACACCTTC CATRGGFDYGYTF
TRBJ2-7 NA TRBV11-2 NA TGTGCCAGCAGCAGTCCGATGAGACGACAGGAGCAGTACTTC CASSSPMRRQEQYF
TRBJ1-4 NA TRBV10-3 NA TGTGCCATCAGTCCACGGGACACTGGAGGTACACTGTTTTTT CAISPRDTGGTLFF
TRBJ1-1 TRBD1 TRBV27 NA TGTGCCAGCAGTTTATTGCCCGGGACAGGAGCGGGAGGTGAAGCTTTCTTT CASSLLPGTGAGGEAFF
TRBJ2-3 NA TRBV6-2/TRBV6-3 NA TGTGCCAGCAGCCCCAGACTGGATGGTACGCAGTATTTT CASSPRLDGTQYF
TRBJ1-2 NA TRBV4-1 NA TGCGCCAGCAGCCAAGATCGAGGGCACGGCTACACCTTC CASSQDRGHGYTF
TRBJ1-1 TRBD1 TRBV28 NA TGTGCCAGCGCAAGGGGGACAGGGGTTACTGAAGCTTTCTTT CASARGTGVTEAFF
TRBJ1-1 TRBD1 TRBV6-4 NA TGTGCCAGCAGTGACACAGGGGAGGCTGAAGCTTTCTTT CASSDTGEAEAFF
TRBJ2-3 NA TRBV12-3/TRBV12-4 NA TGTGCCAGCAGTCCCTACCAAAGGGGTCGGTATTTT CASSPYQRGRYF
TRBJ1-5 NA TRBV30 NA TGTGCCTGGAGTGTCGAGGGCAATCAGCCCCAGCATTTT CAWSVEGNQPQHF
TRBJ2-1 TRBD2 TRBV27 once TGTGCCAGCGCCAAGGCGCTAGCGGGAAACAATGAGCAGTTCTTC CASAKALAGNNEQFF
TRBJ2-4 NA TRBV5-5 NA TGTGCCAGCAGCTTGGGACAGCTAGCCAAAAACATTCAGTACTTC CASSLGQLAKNIQYF
TRBJ2-7 TRBD1 TRBV13 once TGTGCCAGCAGCTTAGGGGACAGGTCCACCTACGAGCAGTACTTC CASSLGDRSTYEQYF